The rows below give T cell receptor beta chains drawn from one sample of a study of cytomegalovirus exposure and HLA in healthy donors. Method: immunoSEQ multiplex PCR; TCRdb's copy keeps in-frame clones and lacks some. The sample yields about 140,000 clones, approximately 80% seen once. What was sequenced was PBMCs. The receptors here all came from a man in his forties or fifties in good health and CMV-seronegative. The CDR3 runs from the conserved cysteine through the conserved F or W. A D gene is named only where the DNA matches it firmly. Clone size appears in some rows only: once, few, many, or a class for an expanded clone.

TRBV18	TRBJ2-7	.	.	TGTGCCAGCTCAGGCTCCCGCTCCTACGAGCAGTACTTC	CASSGSRSYEQYF
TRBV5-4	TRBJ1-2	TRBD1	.	TGTGCCAGCAGCCTGGCGAGGGGGCCCCATGGCAACTATGGCTACACCTTC	CASSLARGPHGNYGYTF
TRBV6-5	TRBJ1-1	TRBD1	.	TGTGCCAGCAGTTCAGGGGGTTACACTGAAGCTTTCTTT	CASSSGGYTEAFF
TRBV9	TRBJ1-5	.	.	TGTGCCAGCAGCGCAGGGGTACGTCAGCCCCAGCATTTT	CASSAGVRQPQHF
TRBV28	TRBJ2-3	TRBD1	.	TGTGCCAGCAGTTGGGACAGGGGAGGAAAAGATACGCAGTATTTT	CASSWDRGGKDTQYF
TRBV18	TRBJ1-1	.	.	TGTGCCAGCTCACCACCCGGGGGGGCGAACACTGAAGCTTTCTTT	CASSPPGGANTEAFF
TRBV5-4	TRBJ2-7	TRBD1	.	TGTGCCAGCAGCTTGGGACAGGGTGGGTACGAGCAGTACTTC	CASSLGQGGYEQYF
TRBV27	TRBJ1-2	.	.	TGTGCCAGCAGTTGGAAGACGGGCTATGGCTACACCTTC	CASSWKTGYGYTF
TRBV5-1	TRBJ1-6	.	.	TGCGCCAGCAGTAGCCTCGTCGGGGATTCACCCCTCCACTTT	CASSSLVGDSPLHF
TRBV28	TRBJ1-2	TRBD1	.	TGTGCCAGCAGTTCCACCGGGACAGGGATTCTATGGGGCTACACCTTC	CASSSTGTGILWGYTF
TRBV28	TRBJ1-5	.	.	TGTGCCAGCAGTTTAGGGCTTGTCAATCAGCCCCAGCATTTT	CASSLGLVNQPQHF
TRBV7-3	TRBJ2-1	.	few	TGTGCCAGCAGCTTAAATGCCTTGGAAGGAGAGCAGCAGTTCTTC	CASSLNALEGEQQFF
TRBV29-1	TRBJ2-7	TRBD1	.	TGCAGCGTCGCACCGGGACAGGCTCGGGGGCAGTACTTC	CSVAPGQARGQYF
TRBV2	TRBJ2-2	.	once	TGTGCCAGCAGTTCACGGGGGGCGGACACCGGGGAGCTGTTTTTT	CASSSRGADTGELFF
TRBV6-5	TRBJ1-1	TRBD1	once	TGTGCCAGCAGAGGAGGGACAGCCCGGGGGGGGGCTTTCTTT	CASRGGTARGGAFF
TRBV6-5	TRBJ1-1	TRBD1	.	TGTGCCAGCAGTTACGGGACAGGGTCGGGGAACACTGAAGCTTTCTTT	CASSYGTGSGNTEAFF
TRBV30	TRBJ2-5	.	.	TGTGCCTGGAGCGACGGACTCGGGGTGGAGACCCAGTACTTC	CAWSDGLGVETQYF
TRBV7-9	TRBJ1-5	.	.	TGTGCCAGCAGCTTATCTAAGGGAGCAGAGCTCGGTAATCAGCCCCAGCATTTT	CASSLSKGAELGNQPQHF
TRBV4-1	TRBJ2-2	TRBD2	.	TGCGCCAGCAGCCCCCGAAGCGGGGCGAACACCGGGGAGCTGTTTTTT	CASSPRSGANTGELFF
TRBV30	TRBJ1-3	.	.	TGTGCCTGGGCTATAGGGGGAGACGGAAACACCATATATTTT	CAWAIGGDGNTIYF
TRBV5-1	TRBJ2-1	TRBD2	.	TGCGCCAGCAGCTTGGCCTTGGGGGGGAGTTACAATGAGCAGTTCTTC	CASSLALGGSYNEQFF
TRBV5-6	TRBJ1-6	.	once	TGTGCCAGCAGCGCCCGCCAGGGAATCTCCTATAATTCACCCCTCCACTTT	CASSARQGISYNSPLHF
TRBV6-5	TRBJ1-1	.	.	TGTGCCAGCAGTCTTAGGGGCAGGGGTAACACTGAAGCTTTCTTT	CASSLRGRGNTEAFF
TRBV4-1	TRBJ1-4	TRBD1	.	TGCGCCAGCAGCCGCCAACCGGGACAGGGGAAGGAAAAACTGTTTTTT	CASSRQPGQGKEKLFF
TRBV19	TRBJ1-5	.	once	TGTGCCAGTAGTATAGATCAGGGGAGCAATCAGCCCCAGCATTTT	CASSIDQGSNQPQHF
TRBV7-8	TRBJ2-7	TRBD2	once	TGTGCCAGCAGCGATAGGACTAGCGGGAGTGGGGAGCAGTACTTC	CASSDRTSGSGEQYF
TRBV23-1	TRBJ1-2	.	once	TGCGCCAGCAGTCAATCGCGAGGATGGTACTATGGCTACACCTTC	CASSQSRGWYYGYTF
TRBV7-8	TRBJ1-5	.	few	TGTGCCAGCAGTGAGATCGGAGGGAGGGATCAGCCCCAGCATTTT	CASSEIGGRDQPQHF
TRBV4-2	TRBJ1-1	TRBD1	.	TGTGCCAGCAGCCAAAGGACAGGGGTAGTGAACACTGAAGCTTTCTTT	CASSQRTGVVNTEAFF
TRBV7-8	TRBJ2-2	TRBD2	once	TGTGCCAGCAGCTTTCTAGCGGGGAACACCGGGGAGCTGTTTTTT	CASSFLAGNTGELFF
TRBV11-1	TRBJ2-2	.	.	TGTGCCAGCAGCTTTTCTAGTACCGGAGAGAACACCGGGGAGCTGTTTTTT	CASSFSSTGENTGELFF
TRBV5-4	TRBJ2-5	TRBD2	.	TGTGCCAGCAGCACCGGACTAGCGGGCCAAGAGACCCAGTACTTC	CASSTGLAGQETQYF
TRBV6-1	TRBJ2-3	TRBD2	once	TGTGCCAGCCGGACTAGCCGCACAGATACGCAGTATTTT	CASRTSRTDTQYF
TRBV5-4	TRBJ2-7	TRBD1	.	TGTGCCAGCAGAGAGACCAGGACAGGAAAGCTCTCCTACGAGCAGTACTTC	CASRETRTGKLSYEQYF
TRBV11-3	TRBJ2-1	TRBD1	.	TGTGCCAGCAGCCGTGCCTACACACAGGGGAGTGAGCAGTTCTTC	CASSRAYTQGSEQFF
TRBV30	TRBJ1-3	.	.	TGTGCCTGGAGTCCTGGACAGCTGAGCTCTGGAAACACCATATATTTT	CAWSPGQLSSGNTIYF
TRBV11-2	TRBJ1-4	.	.	TGTGCCAGCAGCTTTGTGAGGGAAAAACTGTTTTTT	CASSFVREKLFF
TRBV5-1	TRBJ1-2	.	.	TGCGCCAGCAGCTTGGCCCTTGGAAGGGAGGATGGCTACACCTTC	CASSLALGREDGYTF
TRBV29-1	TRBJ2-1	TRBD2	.	TGCAGCGTTGAGGCCCCGTCTAGCGGGAGCAATGAGCAGTTCTTC	CSVEAPSSGSNEQFF
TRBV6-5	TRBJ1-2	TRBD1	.	TGTGCCAGCAGTGCCAGGACAGGGGCCTATGGCTACACCTTC	CASSARTGAYGYTF
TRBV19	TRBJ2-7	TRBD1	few	TGTGCCAGTAGTGCCCTAGGGGGCGGGTTTTACGAGCAGTACTTC	CASSALGGGFYEQYF